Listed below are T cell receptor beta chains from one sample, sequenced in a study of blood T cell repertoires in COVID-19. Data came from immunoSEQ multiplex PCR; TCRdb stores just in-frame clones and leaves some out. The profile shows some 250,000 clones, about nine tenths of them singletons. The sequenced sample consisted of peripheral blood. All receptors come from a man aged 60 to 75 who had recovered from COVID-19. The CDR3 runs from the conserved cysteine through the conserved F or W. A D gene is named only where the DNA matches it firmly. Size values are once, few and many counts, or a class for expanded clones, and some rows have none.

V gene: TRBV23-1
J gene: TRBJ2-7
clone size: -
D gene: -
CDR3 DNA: TGCGCCAGCAGTCAATCGAAGGGGCACGAGCAGTACTTC
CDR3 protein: CASSQSKGHEQYF

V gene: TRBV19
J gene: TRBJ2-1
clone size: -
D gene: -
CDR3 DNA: TGTGCCAGTAGTATTGGCTCGGGGCTAGCGAACCGCAACTCCTACAATGAGCAGTTCTTC
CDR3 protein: CASSIGSGLANRNSYNEQFF

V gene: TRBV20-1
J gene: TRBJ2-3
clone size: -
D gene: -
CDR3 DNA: TGCAGTGCTACTCGGGATACGCAGTATTTT
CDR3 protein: CSATRDTQYF

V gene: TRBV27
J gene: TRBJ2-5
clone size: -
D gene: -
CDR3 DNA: TGTGCCAGCAGTCCAGGGGTCTCCCCGGCGGAGACCCAGTACTTC
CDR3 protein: CASSPGVSPAETQYF

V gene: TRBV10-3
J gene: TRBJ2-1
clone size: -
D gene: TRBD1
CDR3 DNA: TGTGCCATCAGTGATAGGGGGCAGAACCGCTCCTACAATGAGCAGTTCTTC
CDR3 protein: CAISDRGQNRSYNEQFF

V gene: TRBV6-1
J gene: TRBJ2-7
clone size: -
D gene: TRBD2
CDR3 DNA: TGTGCCAGCAGTGAAGCGATTACCGGGACTAGCTCCCACGAGCAGTACTTC
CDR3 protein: CASSEAITGTSSHEQYF

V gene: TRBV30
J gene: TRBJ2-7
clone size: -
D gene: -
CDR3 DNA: TGTGCCTGGAGCGCCTGGGGGCCGGACGAGCAGTACTTC
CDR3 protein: CAWSAWGPDEQYF

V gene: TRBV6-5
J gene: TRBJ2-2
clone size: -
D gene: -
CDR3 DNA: TGTGCCAGCAGTTACCTTTCGGGGGGCTCCGGGGAGCTGTTTTTT
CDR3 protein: CASSYLSGGSGELFF

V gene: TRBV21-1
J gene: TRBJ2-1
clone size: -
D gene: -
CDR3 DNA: TGTGCCAGCAGCGGGACAGGGGGCGGCAATGAGCAGTTCTTC
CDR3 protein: CASSGTGGGNEQFF

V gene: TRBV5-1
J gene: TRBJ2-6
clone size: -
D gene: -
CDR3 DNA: TGCGCCAGCAGCCAAGGGGGAACCTCTGGGGCCAACGTCCTGACTTTC
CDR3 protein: CASSQGGTSGANVLTF

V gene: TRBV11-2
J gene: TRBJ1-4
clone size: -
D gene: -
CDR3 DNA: TGTGCCAGCAGCTTAGATATTGAGGGCCAGAGGGAAAAACTGTTTTTT
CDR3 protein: CASSLDIEGQREKLFF

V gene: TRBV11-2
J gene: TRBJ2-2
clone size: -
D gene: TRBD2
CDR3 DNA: TGTGCCAGCAGCACGCGGGGGGGGAACACCGGGGAGCTGTTTTTT
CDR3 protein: CASSTRGGNTGELFF

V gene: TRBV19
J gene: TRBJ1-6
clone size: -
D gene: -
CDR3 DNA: TGTGCCAGTAACCTAGACGGGTGGAATTCACCCCTCCACTTT
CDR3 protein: CASNLDGWNSPLHF

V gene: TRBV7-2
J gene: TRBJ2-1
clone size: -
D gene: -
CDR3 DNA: TGTGCCAGCAGCTTAGCGACACAGGCTGCCTACAATGAGCAGTTCTTC
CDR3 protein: CASSLATQAAYNEQFF

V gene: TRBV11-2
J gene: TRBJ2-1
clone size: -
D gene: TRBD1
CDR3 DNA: TGTGCCAGCAGCCTGAAAGCAGGGGGCTCTTACAATGAGCAGTTCTTC
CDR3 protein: CASSLKAGGSYNEQFF

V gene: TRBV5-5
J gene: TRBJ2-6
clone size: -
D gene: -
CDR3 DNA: TGTGCCAGCACCGTGGGGGGTTCTGGGGCCAACGTCCTGACTTTC
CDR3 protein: CASTVGGSGANVLTF

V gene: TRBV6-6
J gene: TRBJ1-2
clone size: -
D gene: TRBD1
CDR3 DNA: TGTGCCAGCAGTTACTCCGAGTGGCAGGGGGCAGGGGGCTACACCTTC
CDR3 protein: CASSYSEWQGAGGYTF

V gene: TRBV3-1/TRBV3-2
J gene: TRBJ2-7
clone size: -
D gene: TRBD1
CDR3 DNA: TGTGCCAGCAGCCCCCCGACAGGGCCTGAGCAGTACTTC
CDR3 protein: CASSPPTGPEQYF

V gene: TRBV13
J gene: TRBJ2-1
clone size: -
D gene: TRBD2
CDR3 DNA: TGTGCCAGCAGTCCTAGCGGTAACTCCTACAATGAGCAGTTCTTC
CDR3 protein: CASSPSGNSYNEQFF

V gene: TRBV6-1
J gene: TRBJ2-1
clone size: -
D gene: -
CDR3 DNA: TGTGCCAGCAGTGAAGCCCCTTCGGACAATGAGCAGTTCTTC
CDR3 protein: CASSEAPSDNEQFF

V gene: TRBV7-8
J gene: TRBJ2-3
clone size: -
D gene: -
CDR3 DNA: TGTGCCAGCAGCTTTCAGGGTGGCTCAGATACGCAGTATTTT
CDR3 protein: CASSFQGGSDTQYF

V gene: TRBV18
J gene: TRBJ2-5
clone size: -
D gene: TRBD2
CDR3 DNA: TGTGCCAGCTCTCCTCCCTGGCGGGGGGTCCAAGAGACCCAGTACTTC
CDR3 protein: CASSPPWRGVQETQYF

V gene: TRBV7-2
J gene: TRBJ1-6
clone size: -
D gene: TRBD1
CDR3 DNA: TGTGCCAGCAGCCCAGGACAGGGGGCCCTTTATAATTCACCCCTCCACTTT
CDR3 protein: CASSPGQGALYNSPLHF

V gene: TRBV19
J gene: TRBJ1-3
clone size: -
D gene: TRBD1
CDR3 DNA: TGTGCCAGTAGTTCTCTATCCGGACAGGGTGGAAACACCATATATTTT
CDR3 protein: CASSSLSGQGGNTIYF

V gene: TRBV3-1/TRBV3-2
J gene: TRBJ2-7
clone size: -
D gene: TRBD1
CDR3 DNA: TGTGCCAGCAGCCAAGGGGGACAGGCTTACTTC
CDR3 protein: CASSQGGQAYF

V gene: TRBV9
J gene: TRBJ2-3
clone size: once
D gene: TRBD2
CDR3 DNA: TGTGCCAGCAGCGTAGAAGGGACTAGCGGGGTTTTGTATACGCAGTATTTT
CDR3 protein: CASSVEGTSGVLYTQYF

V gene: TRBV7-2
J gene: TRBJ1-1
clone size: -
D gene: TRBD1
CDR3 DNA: TGTGCCAGCAGCTCCGGACAGGGCTGGGGAGCTTTCTTT
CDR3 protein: CASSSGQGWGAFF

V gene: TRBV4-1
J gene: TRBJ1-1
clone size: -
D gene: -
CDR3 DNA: TGCGCCAGCAGCCAAGATAGTAGTCGTTTGGAAGCTTTCTTT
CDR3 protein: CASSQDSSRLEAFF

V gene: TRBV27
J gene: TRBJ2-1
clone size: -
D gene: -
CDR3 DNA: TGTGCCAGCAGTTTTAATTTGGGACTTAGGGTAGGTGAGCAGTTCTTC
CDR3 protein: CASSFNLGLRVGEQFF

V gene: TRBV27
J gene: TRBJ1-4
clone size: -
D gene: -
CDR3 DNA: TGTGCCAGCAGGGCGGCAACTAATGAAAAACTGTTTTTT
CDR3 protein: CASRAATNEKLFF

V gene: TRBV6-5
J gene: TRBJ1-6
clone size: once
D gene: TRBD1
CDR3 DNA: TGTGCCAGCACCGGACAGGGTAATTCACCCCTCCACTTT
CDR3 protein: CASTGQGNSPLHF

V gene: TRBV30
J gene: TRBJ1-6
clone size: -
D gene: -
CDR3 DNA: TGTGCCTGGACAACCACGGGATTATATAATTCACCCCTCCACTTT
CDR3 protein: CAWTTTGLYNSPLHF

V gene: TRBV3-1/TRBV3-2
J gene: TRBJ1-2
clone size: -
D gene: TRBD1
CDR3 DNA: TGTGCCAGCAGCATCCTGACAGGGAACTATGGCTACACCTTC
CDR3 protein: CASSILTGNYGYTF

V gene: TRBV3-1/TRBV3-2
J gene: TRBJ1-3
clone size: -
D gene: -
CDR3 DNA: TGTGCCAGCAGCCAGGGGGCGGCCGGAAACACCATATATTTT
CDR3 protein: CASSQGAAGNTIYF

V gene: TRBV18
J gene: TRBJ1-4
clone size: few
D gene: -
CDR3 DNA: TGTGCCAGCTCACCTCAGAATAATGAAAAACTGTTTTTT
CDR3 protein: CASSPQNNEKLFF

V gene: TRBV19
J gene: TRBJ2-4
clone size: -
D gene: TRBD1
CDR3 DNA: TGTGCCAGTAGTATAGAGAAGACGGACAGGGGATTCCTGAATGCCAAAAACATTCAGTACTTC
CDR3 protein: CASSIEKTDRGFLNAKNIQYF

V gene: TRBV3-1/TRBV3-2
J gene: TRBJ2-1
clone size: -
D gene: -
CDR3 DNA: TGTGCCAGCAGCCAATTCCCGGTGGGAGTGCAGTTCTTC
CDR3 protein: CASSQFPVGVQFF

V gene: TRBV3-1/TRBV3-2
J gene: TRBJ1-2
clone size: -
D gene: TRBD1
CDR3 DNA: TGTGCCAGCAGCCAGTACAGGGGGCAGTTCTATGGCTACACCTTC
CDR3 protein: CASSQYRGQFYGYTF

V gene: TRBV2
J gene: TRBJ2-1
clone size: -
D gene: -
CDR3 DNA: TGTGCCAGCAGTGAAGGGACACCGTTTTACAATGAGCAGTTCTTC
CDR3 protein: CASSEGTPFYNEQFF

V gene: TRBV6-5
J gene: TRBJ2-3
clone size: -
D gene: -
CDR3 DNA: TGTGCCAGCTCTAGACAGGTCACAGATACGCAGTATTTT
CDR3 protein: CASSRQVTDTQYF

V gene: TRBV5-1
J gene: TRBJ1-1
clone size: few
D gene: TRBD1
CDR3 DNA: TGCGCCAGCAGCCCATGGGACAGGGGGAACACTGAAGCTTTCTTT
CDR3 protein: CASSPWDRGNTEAFF

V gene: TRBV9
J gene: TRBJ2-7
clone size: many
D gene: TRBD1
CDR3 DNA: TGTGCCAGCAGCGTAGCCGGGACAGCCTTGGAGGAGCAGTACTTC
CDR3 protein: CASSVAGTALEEQYF

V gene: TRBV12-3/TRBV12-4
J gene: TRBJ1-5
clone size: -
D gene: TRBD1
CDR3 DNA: TGTGCCAGCAGTTGGGACAGAAGTCAGCCCCAGCATTTT
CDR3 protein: CASSWDRSQPQHF

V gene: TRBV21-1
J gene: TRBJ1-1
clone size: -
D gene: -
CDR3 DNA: TGTGCCAGCAGCAAAGGACAGATGAACACTGAAGCTTTCTTT
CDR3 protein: CASSKGQMNTEAFF